This TCR beta chain was found in a study of T-cell memory formation after mild COVID-19. TCRdb analysed the 5' RACE reads with MiXCR anew, one entry per CDR3 protein. The sample contains around 300,000 distinct CDR3 sequences, roughly a fifth of which appear only once. Worth noting for this clonotype: Its antigen is undetermined.

Study-wide findings and caveats: Pre-infection memory held some responding clones, suggesting pre-existing cross-reactive T cells responded. Contracting clones localized mainly to CM and EM when CD4+ and mainly to EMRA when CD8+.

The source is a man aged 18 to 30 who had mild COVID-19 (a few samples of this study predate the infection). Cell type and time point are not known. Sequenced material: PBMCs or a T cell subset sorted from them (not recorded which).

The CDR3 here is CASSSLLEKTQYF. CDR3 bases: TGTGCCAGCAGCTCCCTCTTAGAGAAGACCCAGTACTTC. This chain uses TRBV7-2 with TRBJ2-5; no clear D. The germline CDR1 and CDR2 sequences are SGHTA and FQGNSA. The CDR3 runs to 13 residues. V was trimmed by 4 bases and J by 6 bases, leaving 12 bases between them.